This is a list of T cell receptor beta chains from one sample in a study of CXCR3-negative and CXCR3-positive naive CD8 T cells. TCRdb re-called the 5' RACE reads and gives one entry per CDR3 protein, without DNA. The table for this sample gives approximately 90,000 distinct CDR3 sequences. The sequenced sample was naive CXCR3+ CD8+ T cells from blood. These receptor sequences come from a human donor in good health. Some clones in this sample may be carry-over from other donors' samples. Each CDR3 is given with its conserved first and last residue.

TRBV7-2,TRBJ2-5,CASQRGAGEETQYF
TRBV5-1,TRBJ2-1,CATRTGEFTDLQNEQFF
TRBV5-1,TRBJ2-3,CASSLVAESTDTQYF
TRBV28,TRBJ1-5,CASSRDRGTQPQHF
TRBV13,TRBJ2-3,CASSLGGHSRGDTQYF
TRBV4-1,TRBJ2-7,CASYEGRIKYF
TRBV12-3/TRBV12-4,TRBJ2-3,CASFRGGGDTQYF
TRBV12-3/TRBV12-4,TRBJ2-3,CASMTSGSADTQYF
TRBV28,TRBJ1-1,CASSPTSTFREAFF
TRBV12-3/TRBV12-4,TRBJ2-1,CASSFEELHEQFF
TRBV28,TRBJ1-5,CASSLGSTQPQHF
TRBV28,TRBJ2-7,CASSSQRSGLYEQYF
TRBV20-1,TRBJ2-7,CSARSGDRGYEQYF
TRBV4-1,TRBJ1-3,CASSPSAAGGVSGNTIYF
TRBV3-1,TRBJ1-2,CASSSFGKGTIYGYTF
TRBV18,TRBJ2-1,CASSPTSYNEQFF
TRBV10-3,TRBJ2-5,CAISDQGETQYF
TRBV3-1,TRBJ2-7,CASSQGTGPVPGRLYEQYF
TRBV5-5,TRBJ2-3,CASNPGGGGATDTQYF
TRBV29-1,TRBJ1-3,CSVSDNASGNTIYF
TRBV18,TRBJ2-7,CASSHSSGQYEQYF
TRBV4-3,TRBJ2-7,CASSQEGEQYF
TRBV2,TRBJ1-2,CASRAGTSGYTF
TRBV9,TRBJ1-1,CASSSAGGSTEAFF
TRBV6-2/TRBV6-3,TRBJ2-1,CASSISVSYNEQFF
TRBV29-1,TRBJ2-5,CSVDFLQETQYF
TRBV5-5,TRBJ2-7,CASSPIPPSTPYEQYF
TRBV6-2/TRBV6-3,TRBJ1-1,CASREGSPLEAFF
TRBV5-1,TRBJ1-1,CASTLGTEAFF
TRBV6-5,TRBJ2-1,CASSYSPTSWDEQFF
TRBV28,TRBJ1-1,CASSTHRVNTEAFF
TRBV6-4,TRBJ2-2,CASSEDSGGHAGELFF
TRBV4-2,TRBJ2-1,CASSHLGGGAYNEQFF
TRBV28,TRBJ2-7,CASRSLYEQYF
TRBV27,TRBJ2-1,CASSPGVGDQFF
TRBV7-2,TRBJ2-5,CASSPDGQRETQYF
TRBV15,TRBJ2-5,CATSRSVTSGGQTGETQYF
TRBV4-2,TRBJ2-1,CASSQGANEQFF
TRBV28,TRBJ1-1,CASSFSGQPMRDTEAFF
TRBV13,TRBJ2-3,CAKAYQRTLDSVDTQYF
TRBV9,TRBJ2-2,CASSYRGLNTGELFF
TRBV1,TRBJ2-1,CTSSVRGPWRGDYNEQFF
TRBV12-3/TRBV12-4,TRBJ1-3,CASSFAQSGNTIYF
TRBV5-5,TRBJ1-1,CASSSTEEAFF
TRBV29-1,TRBJ2-2,CSVEDEANTGELFF
TRBV11-2,TRBJ2-3,CASSLRDTTDTQYF
TRBV6-2/TRBV6-3,TRBJ2-1,CASSYEEGTSGHNEQFF
TRBV28,TRBJ2-1,CASSLGQYNEQFF
TRBV7-8,TRBJ1-2,CASSLGTDGYTF
TRBV27,TRBJ2-1,CASSLSSRYNEQFF
TRBV12-3/TRBV12-4,TRBJ2-3,CASSPPNKDTQYF
TRBV5-5,TRBJ1-5,CASSLAGPGSEQPQHF
TRBV28,TRBJ1-2,CASSLPGSYGYTF
TRBV5-1,TRBJ2-3,CASSGNTDTQYF
TRBV7-9,TRBJ2-7,CASSSGGGRYF
TRBV28,TRBJ2-3,CASSLVGLGETNTDTQYF
TRBV12-3/TRBV12-4,TRBJ2-1,CASSLMGLDEQFF
TRBV9,TRBJ2-3,CASSDRGFAGGPWEYTDTQYF
TRBV12-3/TRBV12-4,TRBJ2-7,CASSPTASYEQYF